This T cell receptor beta chain was recovered during a study of CD4 T cells in relation to SARS-CoV-2 and coronaviruses. Findings and caveats of the study: No crossreactivity against non-spike viral proteins was tested here.

The unexposed donors gave CD4+ T cells in about 2011-2018, prior to COVID-19. This clone has only one observation. Antigen unknown. Produced via immunoSEQ multiplex PCR; TCRdb's table is partial and in-frame only. Counted here are about 65,000 clones, 75% to 90% occurring once; the ten biggest clones make up about 1.6%. The CDR3 is 19 residues long. Material: memory CD4+ T cells from PBMCs. This clonotype was obtained from a human donor in good health. This chain links TRBV21-1 with TRBJ1-4. TRBV21-1 counts as a pseudogene. CDR3 nucleotides: TGTGCCAGCAGCAGCATAGGCGGTCGGGGTCTAGGATTAAATGAAAAACTGTTTTTT. Protein sequence: CASSSIGGRGLGLNEKLFF.